The 15 T cell receptor beta chains listed next were all sequenced from one sample in a study. TCRdb redid the calling of the 5' RACE reads with MiXCR, one entry per CDR3 protein. The repertoire has roughly 52,000 distinct CDR3 sequences, about a sixth of them found once; the top ten carry under 3%. The material sequenced was naive CD4+ T cells sorted from blood. Subset described: naive CD4+ T cells, CD4+CD45RA+CD25-. These receptors were obtained from a female donor with breast cancer.

This clonotype was seen at least ten times. The chain couples TRBV4-1 to TRBJ1-2; D not resolved. Germline CDR1 reads MGHRA; CDR2 reads YSYEKL. Trimming stripped 1 base from V and 5 bases from J, with 20 bases between. This CDR3 has 17 residues. The CDR3 is CASSQAYSRARLYGYTF. DNA of the CDR3: TGCGCCAGCAGCCAAGCATATTCAAGGGCACGCCTTTATGGCTACACCTTC.

The V gene is TRBV27, the J gene TRBJ2-2, with D possibly being TRBD2 (6 bases). Germline CDR1 is MNHEY and CDR2 is SMNVEV (reference sequence). The CDR3 has 14 amino acids. V was clipped by 8 bases and J by 1 base, with 11 bases between them. CDR3 protein: CASCWRGNTGELFF. The CDR3 bases are TGTGCCAGCTGTTGGAGGGGGAACACCGGGGAGCTGTTTTTT.

V gene TRBV5-6 combines with J gene TRBJ2-7; 12 nucleotides line up with TRBD2. The J segment lost 2 bases and the V segment lost 5 bases, leaving 5 bases of the junction unmatched. The germline V gene encodes CDR1 SGHDT and CDR2 YYEEEE. CDR3 length: 15 residues. Here the CDR3 DNA reads TGTGCCAGCAGGGAGGGACTAGCGGGCCCCTACGAGCAGTACTTC. It codes for CASREGLAGPYEQYF.

Points on this clonotype: The DNA is omitted, as the CDR3 cannot be located on it reliably, and the CDR3 follows TCRdb's listing. This sequence joins TRBV12-3 or TRBV12-4 and TRBJ2-2; the tabulated D call, TRBD2, remains unverified against the DNA. 18 amino acids form the CDR3, both terminal residues included. The CDR3 protein is CASSTLGTSGANTGELFF.

This clonotype was counted many times. This chain connects TRBV15 to TRBJ2-3; D not certain. The V end was cut by 0 bases, the J end by 4 bases, with 8 bases between. This CDR3 spans 14 amino acids. Germline V gives CDR1 LNHNV, CDR2 YYDKDF (reference sequence). The CDR3 spells CATSRDARADTQYF. Here the CDR3 DNA reads TGTGCCACCAGCAGAGATGCGCGAGCAGATACGCAGTATTTT.

J is TRBJ1-4 and V is TRBV20-1, with unresolved D. This CDR3 region has 11 residues. Looked up from germline, CDR1 is DFQATT and CDR2 is SNEGSKA (reference sequence). V lost 3 bases and J lost 8, with 7 bases in between. DNA for the CDR3: TGCAGTGCTAGGGCCTGGGAAAAACTGTTTTTT. Encoded protein: CSARAWEKLFF.

This clonotype has a count of ten or more. This chain uses TRBV29-1 with TRBJ2-5; TRBD1 matches at 9 bases. The CDR3 loop spans 18 amino acids. The trim removed 1 base at V and 1 base at J, leaving 13 bases unmatched. From germline, CDR1 is SQVTM and CDR2 ANQGSEA. The DNA of the CDR3 is TGCAGCGTTGAAGGTGGACAGGGGAACACGGGCGGCCAAGAGACCCAGTACTTC. Protein product: CSVEGGQGNTGGQETQYF.

This chain links TRBV7-2 with TRBJ2-1; D is possibly TRBD1 (5 bases). The CDR3 is 18 amino acids. The V gene's germline CDR1 is SGHTA and CDR2 FQGNSA. The V end was cut by 3 bases, the J end by 2 bases, with 20 bases between. The CDR3 reads CASSFSGNPATPYNEQFF. The CDR3 DNA sequence: TGTGCCAGCAGCTTTTCAGGGAACCCAGCAACGCCCTACAATGAGCAGTTCTTC. The full variable domain, its missing parts supplied by reference TRBV7-2 and TRBJ2-1, is GAGVSQSPSNKVTEKGKDVELRCDPISGHTALYWYRQSLGQGLEFLIYFQGNSAPDKSGLPSDRFSAERTGGSVSTLTIQRTQQEDSAVYLCASSFSGNPATPYNEQFFGPGTRLTVL.

On this clonotype: The junction departs from germline at one end; a sequencing error may be responsible. The genes are TRBV6-2 or TRBV6-3 and TRBJ2-7; 8 bases are a match to TRBD2. This CDR3 is built from 17 residues. Germline assignment: CDR1 MNHEY and CDR2 SVGEGT. The CDR3 loop reads CACSYTTSGKSSYEQYF. DNA of the CDR3: TGTGCCTGCAGTTACACTACTAGCGGTAAAAGCTCCTACGAGCAGTACTTC.

This clonotype has a handful of counts. This rearrangement joins TRBV12-3 or TRBV12-4 to TRBJ2-6; D is undetermined. Trimming took off 2 bases at V and 0 bases at J, with 5 bases between the two ends. There are 15 residues in the CDR3. CDR3: CASSLPGSGANVLTF. The CDR3 nucleotides are TGTGCCAGCAGTTTACCCGGCTCTGGGGCCAACGTCCTGACTTTC.

This clonotype was counted only a few times. This sequence joins TRBV5-6 and TRBJ2-4, with 7 positions matching TRBD2. Looked up from germline, CDR1 is SGHDT and CDR2 is YYEEEE. This CDR3 is 15 amino acids long. V shed 1 base, J shed 1 base, and the junction held 2 bases outside the gene matches. CDR3 in amino acids: CASSLLADAKNIQYF. The CDR3 DNA sequence: TGTGCCAGCAGCTTGCTAGCGGACGCCAAAAACATTCAGTACTTC.

This clonotype occurred many times. This chain links TRBV20-1 with TRBJ2-1; D perhaps matches TRBD2 (6 bases). The CDR3 sequence is 15 residues long. Germline CDR1 reads DFQATT; CDR2 reads SNEGSKA (reference sequence). Trimming removed 6 bases from V and 2 bases from J, with 17 bases in between. The CDR3 DNA reads as TGCAGTGCCGACCCCGGGAGTAACCCCTACAATGAGCAGTTCTTC. Residues: CSADPGSNPYNEQFF.

This clonotype has at least ten counts. The V call is TRBV5-1, the J call TRBJ2-7; possible D gene TRBD1, 7 bases. The germline CDR1 and CDR2 sequences are SGHRS and YFSETQ. The CDR3 has 15 amino acids. V was trimmed by 3 bases and J by 0 bases, leaving 13 bases between them. Here the CDR3 reads CASSSRDRFSYEQYF. As DNA, the CDR3 is TGCGCCAGCAGCTCGCGGGACAGATTCTCCTACGAGCAGTACTTC.

This clonotype came up many times. As DNA, the CDR3 is TGCAGTGCTAGAGATCAGGGCGTATTAGACTATGGCTACACCTTC. Translating it yields CSARDQGVLDYGYTF. This chain uses TRBV20-1 with TRBJ1-2; weak D call: TRBD1 (5 bases). This CDR3 spans 15 amino acids. With 0 bases removed from V and 3 bases from J, the gap between germline ends came to 14 bases. The germline V gene encodes CDR1 DFQATT and CDR2 SNEGSKA (reference sequence).

The chain joins TRBV18 to TRBJ2-5, with 7 bases lining up with TRBD1. Germline V gives CDR1 KGHSH, CDR2 LQKENI. With V trimmed by 1 base and J by 1 base, 6 bases remained unmatched. There are 16 residues in the CDR3. CDR3 sequence: CASSPQGQVAQETQYF. The CDR3 nucleotides read TGTGCCAGCTCACCACAAGGACAGGTAGCCCAAGAGACCCAGTACTTC.